The sequence of this T cell receptor (beta chain) was determined in a study of cytomegalovirus exposure and HLA in healthy donors. General study points: In a later analysis, donors in an Asian-associated ancestry cluster reportedly had fewer N-insertions in productive TCRs than the cohort mean. It is likely that the observed cluster of highly shared sequence variants was a sequencing artifact.

Looked up from germline, CDR1 is DFQATT and CDR2 is SNEGSKA (reference sequence). V lost 6 bases and J lost 4, with 7 bases in between. CDR3 length: 10 amino acids. PCR primers comprised 60 Vbeta and 13 Jbeta primers. Profiled with immunoSEQ multiplex PCR; TCRdb holds only in-frame clones, not every one. The sample shows around 150,000 clones, less than 10% of them seen only once. This clone appeared a single time. Antigen: not known. The sequencing input was PBMCs. The clonotype originates from a male donor in good health and CMV-seronegative. This chain connects TRBV20-1 to TRBJ2-7; D is unclear. DNA of the CDR3: TGCAGTGCCAACGGGTACGAGCAGTACTTC. Amino acid sequence: CSANGYEQYF.